The text below deals with one T cell receptor (beta chain). The antigen remains undetermined. CDR1 and CDR2 from the germline V gene are GTSNPN and SVGIG (reference sequence). Trimming took 8 bases from V and 6 from J; bases not matched to a gene: 13. CDR3 length: 13 amino acids. The data belong to a study of type 1 regulatory T cells. At the level of the study: An in vitro protocol generated T-allo10, a Tr1-enriched, alloantigen-specific CD4 T cell product.

The graft donor-derived T-allo10 cells reportedly recognize host alloantigens, are anergic, and suppress alloantigen-specifically. In TCRdb, the reads were re-called with MiXCR into one record per CDR3 protein. The sample has some 22,000 distinct CDR3 sequences; around 77% are singletons. The V call is TRBV30, the J call TRBJ2-7; 7 positions agree with TRBD2. The sample comprised cultured T cells, either the whole culture or a sorted T cell fraction (not recorded which). The subset: Tr1-enriched cell product generated in vitro against host alloantigens. The sequence was collected from a human donor in good health. CDR3 in amino acids: CALGGGSLSEQYF. The DNA of the CDR3 is TGTGCCCTCGGCGGCGGGAGTTTGAGCGAGCAGTACTTC.